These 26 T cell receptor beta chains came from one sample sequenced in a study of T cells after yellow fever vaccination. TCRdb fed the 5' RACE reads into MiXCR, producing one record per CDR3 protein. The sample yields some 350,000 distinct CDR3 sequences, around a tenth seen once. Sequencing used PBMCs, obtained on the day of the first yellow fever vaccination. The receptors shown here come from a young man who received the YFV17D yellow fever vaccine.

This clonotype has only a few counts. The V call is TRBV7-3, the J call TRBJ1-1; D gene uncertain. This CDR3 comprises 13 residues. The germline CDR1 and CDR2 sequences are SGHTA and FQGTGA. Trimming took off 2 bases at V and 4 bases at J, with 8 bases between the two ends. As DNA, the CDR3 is TGTGCCAGCAGCTTATCCAGCGGCACTGAAGCTTTCTTT. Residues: CASSLSSGTEAFF. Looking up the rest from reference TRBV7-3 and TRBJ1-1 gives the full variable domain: GAGVSQTPSNKVTEKGKYVELRCDPISGHTALYWYRQSLGQGPEFLIYFQGTGAADDSGLPNDRFFAVRPEGSVSTLKIQRTERGDSAVYLCASSLSSGTEAFFGQGTRLTVV.

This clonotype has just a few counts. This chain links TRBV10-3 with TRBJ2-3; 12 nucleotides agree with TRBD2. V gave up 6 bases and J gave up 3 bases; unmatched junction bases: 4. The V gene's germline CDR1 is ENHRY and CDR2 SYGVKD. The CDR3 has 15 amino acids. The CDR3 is CAIRGLAGPTDTQYF. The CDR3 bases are TGTGCCATCAGAGGACTAGCGGGACCGACAGATACGCAGTATTTT.

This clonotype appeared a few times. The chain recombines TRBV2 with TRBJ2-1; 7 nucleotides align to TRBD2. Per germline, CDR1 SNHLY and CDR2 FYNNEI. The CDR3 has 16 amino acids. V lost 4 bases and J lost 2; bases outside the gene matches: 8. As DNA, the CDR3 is TGTGCCAGCAGTGTTCTCTCGGGGGGAACCTACAATGAGCAGTTCTTC. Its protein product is CASSVLSGGTYNEQFF. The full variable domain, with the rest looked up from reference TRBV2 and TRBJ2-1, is EPEVTQTPSHQVTQMGQEVILRCVPISNHLYFYWYRQILGQKVEFLVSFYNNEISEKSEIFDDQFSVERPDGSNFTLKIRSTKLEDSAMYFCASSVLSGGTYNEQFFGPGTRLTVL.

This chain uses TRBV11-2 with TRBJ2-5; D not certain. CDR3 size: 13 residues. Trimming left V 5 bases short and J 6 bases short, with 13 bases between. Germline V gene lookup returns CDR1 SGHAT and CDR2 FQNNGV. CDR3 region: CASSPQLEKTQYF. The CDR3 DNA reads TGTGCCAGCAGCCCCCAGTTGGAGAAGACCCAGTACTTC.

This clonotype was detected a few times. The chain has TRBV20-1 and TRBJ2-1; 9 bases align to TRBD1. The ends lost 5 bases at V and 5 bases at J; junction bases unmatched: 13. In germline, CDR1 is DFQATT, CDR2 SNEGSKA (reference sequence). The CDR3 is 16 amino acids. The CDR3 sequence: CSAGDRVSFVHNEQFF. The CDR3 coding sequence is TGCAGTGCTGGGGACAGGGTCTCTTTCGTCCACAATGAGCAGTTCTTC.

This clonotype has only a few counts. The CDR3 loop is CASSSRLAEKYQETQYF. As DNA, the CDR3 is TGTGCCAGCAGCTCCCGACTAGCGGAGAAGTACCAAGAGACCCAGTACTTC. J is TRBJ2-5 and V is TRBV5-4; 9 positions match TRBD2. This CDR3 spans 17 amino acids. Germline lookup yields CDR1 SGHNT and CDR2 YYREEE (reference sequence). The V segment lost 3 bases and the J segment 0 bases; nucleotides outside the gene matches: 9. The complete variable domain, with remaining parts taken from reference TRBV5-4 and TRBJ2-5, reads ETGVTQSPTHLIKTRGQQVTLRCSSQSGHNTVSWYQQALGQGPQFIFQYYREEENGRGNFPPRFSGLQFPNYSSELNVNALELDDSALYLCASSSRLAEKYQETQYFGPGTRLLVL.

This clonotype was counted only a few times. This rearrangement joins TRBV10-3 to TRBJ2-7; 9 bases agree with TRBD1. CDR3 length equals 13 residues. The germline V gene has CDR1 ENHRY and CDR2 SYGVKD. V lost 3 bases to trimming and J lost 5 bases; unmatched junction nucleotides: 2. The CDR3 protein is CAISDTGGNEQYV. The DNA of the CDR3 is TGTGCCATCAGTGACACAGGGGGCAACGAGCAGTACGTC.

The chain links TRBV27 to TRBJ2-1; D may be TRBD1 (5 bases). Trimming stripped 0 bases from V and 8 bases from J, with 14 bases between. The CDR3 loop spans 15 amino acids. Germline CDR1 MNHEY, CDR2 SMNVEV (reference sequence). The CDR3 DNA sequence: TGTGCCAGCAGTTTATCTGGGTCTGAAGGGGATGAGCAGTTCTTC. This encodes CASSLSGSEGDEQFF.

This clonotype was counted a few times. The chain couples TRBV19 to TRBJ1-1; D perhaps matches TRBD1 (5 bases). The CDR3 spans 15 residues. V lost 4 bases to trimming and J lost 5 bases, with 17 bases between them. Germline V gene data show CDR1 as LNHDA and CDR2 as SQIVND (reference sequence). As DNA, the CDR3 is TGTGCCAGTAGTAGGGACTGGGGTCCTGCGACTGAAGCTTTCTTT. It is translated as CASSRDWGPATEAFF.

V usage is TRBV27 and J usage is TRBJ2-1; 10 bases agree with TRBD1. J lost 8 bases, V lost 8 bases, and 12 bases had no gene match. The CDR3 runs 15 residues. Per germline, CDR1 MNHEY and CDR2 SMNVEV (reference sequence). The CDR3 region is CASCQPGTGADEQFF. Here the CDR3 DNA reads TGTGCCAGCTGTCAACCCGGGACAGGGGCGGATGAGCAGTTCTTC.

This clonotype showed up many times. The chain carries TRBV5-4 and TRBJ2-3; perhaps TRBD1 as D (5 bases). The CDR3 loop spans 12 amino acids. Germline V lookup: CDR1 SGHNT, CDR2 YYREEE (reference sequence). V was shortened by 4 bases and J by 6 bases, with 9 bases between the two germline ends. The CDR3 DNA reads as TGTGCCAGCAGCCCCGCAGGGGATACGCAGTATTTT. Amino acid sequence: CASSPAGDTQYF.

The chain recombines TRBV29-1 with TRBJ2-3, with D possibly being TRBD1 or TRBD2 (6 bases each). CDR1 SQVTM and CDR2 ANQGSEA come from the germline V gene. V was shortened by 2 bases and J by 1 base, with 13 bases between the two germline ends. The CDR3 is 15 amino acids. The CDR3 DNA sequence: TGCAGCGTTGAATTAGGGGGGCTTGGCACAGATACGCAGTATTTT. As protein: CSVELGGLGTDTQYF.

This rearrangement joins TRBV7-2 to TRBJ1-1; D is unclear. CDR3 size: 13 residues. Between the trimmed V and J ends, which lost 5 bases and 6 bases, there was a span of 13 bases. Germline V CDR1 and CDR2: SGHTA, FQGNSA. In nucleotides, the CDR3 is TGTGCCAGCAGCCTGGAGCGGGCGTCTGAAGCTTTCTTT. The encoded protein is CASSLERASEAFF.

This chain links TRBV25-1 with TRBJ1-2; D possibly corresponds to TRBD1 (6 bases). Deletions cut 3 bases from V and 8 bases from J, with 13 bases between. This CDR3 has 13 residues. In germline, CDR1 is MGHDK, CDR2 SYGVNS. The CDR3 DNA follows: TGTGCCAGCAGTGACCCGGGGGGCTGGGGCTACACCTTC. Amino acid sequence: CASSDPGGWGYTF.

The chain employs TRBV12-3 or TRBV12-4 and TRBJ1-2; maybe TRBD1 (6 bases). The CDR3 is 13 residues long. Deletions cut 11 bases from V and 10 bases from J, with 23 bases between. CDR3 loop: CALGRGPRRDYTF. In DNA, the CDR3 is TGTGCCCTCGGTCGGGGGCCACGCCGAGACTACACCTTC.

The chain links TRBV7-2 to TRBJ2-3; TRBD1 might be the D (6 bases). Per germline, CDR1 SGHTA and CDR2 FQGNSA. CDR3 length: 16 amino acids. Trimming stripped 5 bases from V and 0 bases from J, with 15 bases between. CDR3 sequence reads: CASSTRTVSSTDTQYF. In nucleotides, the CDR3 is TGTGCCAGCAGCACCCGGACAGTTTCTAGCACAGATACGCAGTATTTT.

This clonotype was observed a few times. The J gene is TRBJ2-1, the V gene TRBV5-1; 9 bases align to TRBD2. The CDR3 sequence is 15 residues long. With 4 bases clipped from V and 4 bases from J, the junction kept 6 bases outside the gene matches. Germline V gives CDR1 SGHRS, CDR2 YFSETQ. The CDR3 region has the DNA TGCGCCAGCAGCGTAGCGGGGGAGGTGTACAATGAGCAGTTCTTC. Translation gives CASSVAGEVYNEQFF.

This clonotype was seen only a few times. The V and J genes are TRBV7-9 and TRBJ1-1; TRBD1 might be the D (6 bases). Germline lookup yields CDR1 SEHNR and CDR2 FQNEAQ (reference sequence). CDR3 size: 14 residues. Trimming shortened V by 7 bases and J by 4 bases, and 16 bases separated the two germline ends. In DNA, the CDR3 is TGTGCCAGCACGTGGGGGCCGGGAGCCACTGAAGCTTTCTTT. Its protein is CASTWGPGATEAFF.

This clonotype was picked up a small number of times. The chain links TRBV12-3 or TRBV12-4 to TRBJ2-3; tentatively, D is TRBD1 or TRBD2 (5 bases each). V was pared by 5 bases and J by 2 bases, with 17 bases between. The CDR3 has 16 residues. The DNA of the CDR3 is TGTGCCAGCAGTCTAGGAGACGGGGCCTTCACAGATACGCAGTATTTT. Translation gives CASSLGDGAFTDTQYF.

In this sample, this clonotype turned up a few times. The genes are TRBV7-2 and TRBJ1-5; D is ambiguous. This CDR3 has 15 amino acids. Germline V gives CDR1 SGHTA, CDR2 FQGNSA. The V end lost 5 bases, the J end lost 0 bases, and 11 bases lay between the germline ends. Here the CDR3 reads CASSLDDYSNQPQHF. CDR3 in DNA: TGTGCCAGCAGCCTCGACGATTATAGCAATCAGCCCCAGCATTTT.

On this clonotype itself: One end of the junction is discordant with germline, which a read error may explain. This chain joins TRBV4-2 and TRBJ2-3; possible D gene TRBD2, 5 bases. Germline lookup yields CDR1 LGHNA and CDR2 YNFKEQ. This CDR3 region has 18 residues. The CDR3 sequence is CARSREGLWGIRTDTQYF. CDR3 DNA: TGTGCCAGGAGCCGAGAGGGCCTCTGGGGAATCCGCACAGATACGCAGTATTTT.

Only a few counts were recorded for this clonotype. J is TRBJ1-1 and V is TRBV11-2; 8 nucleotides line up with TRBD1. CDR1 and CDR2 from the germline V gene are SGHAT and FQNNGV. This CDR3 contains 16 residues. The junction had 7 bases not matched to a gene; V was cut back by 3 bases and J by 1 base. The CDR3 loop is CASSFITGGENTEAFF. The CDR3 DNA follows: TGTGCCAGCAGCTTTATAACAGGGGGTGAGAACACTGAAGCTTTCTTT.

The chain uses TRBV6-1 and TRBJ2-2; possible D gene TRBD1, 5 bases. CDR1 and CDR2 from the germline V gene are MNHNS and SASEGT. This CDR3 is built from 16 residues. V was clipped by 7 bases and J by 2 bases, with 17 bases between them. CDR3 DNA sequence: TGTGCCAGCACCATCCCAGGGTGGGGAAACACCGGGGAGCTGTTTTTT. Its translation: CASTIPGWGNTGELFF.

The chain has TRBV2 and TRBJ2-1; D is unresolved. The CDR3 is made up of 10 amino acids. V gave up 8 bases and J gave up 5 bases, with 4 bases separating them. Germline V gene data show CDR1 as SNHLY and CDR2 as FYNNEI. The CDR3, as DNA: TGTGCCAGCGACGACAATGAGCAGTTCTTC. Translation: CASDDNEQFF.

The CDR3: CSVGSGGYGYTF. CDR3 coding DNA: TGCAGCGTTGGGAGTGGGGGCTATGGCTACACCTTC. The chain carries TRBV29-1 and TRBJ1-2; D is perhaps TRBD1 (5 bases). This CDR3 region has 12 residues. Deletions cut 4 bases from V and 4 bases from J, with 10 bases between. The V gene's germline CDR1 is SQVTM and CDR2 ANQGSEA. The whole variable domain, filled in from reference TRBV29-1 and TRBJ1-2, reads SAVISQKPSRDICQRGTSLTIQCQVDSQVTMMFWYRQQPGQSLTLIATANQGSEATYESGFVIDKFPISRPNLTFSTLTVSNMSPEDSSIYLCSVGSGGYGYTFGSGTRLTVV.

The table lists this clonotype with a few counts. The CDR3 DNA is TGTGCCAGCAGCGTAGTGGGGAGTCCGGAGGCTTTCTTT. Translation: CASSVVGSPEAFF. The chain uses TRBV9 and TRBJ1-1; D uncertain. Germline V gives CDR1 SGDLS, CDR2 YYNGEE. The CDR3 sequence is 13 residues long. V gave up 0 bases and J gave up 11 bases, with 14 bases separating them.